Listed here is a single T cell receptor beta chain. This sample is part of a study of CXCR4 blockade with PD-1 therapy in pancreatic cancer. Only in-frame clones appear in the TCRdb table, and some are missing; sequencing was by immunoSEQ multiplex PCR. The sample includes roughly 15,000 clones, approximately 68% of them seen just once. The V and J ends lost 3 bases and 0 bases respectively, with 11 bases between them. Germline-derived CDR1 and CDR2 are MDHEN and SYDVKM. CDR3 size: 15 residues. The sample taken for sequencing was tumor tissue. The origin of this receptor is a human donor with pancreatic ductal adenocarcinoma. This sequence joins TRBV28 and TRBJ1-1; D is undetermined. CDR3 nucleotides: TGTGCCAGCAGTTTTGTCCCAGCAGTGAACACTGAAGCTTTCTTT. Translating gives CASSFVPAVNTEAFF.